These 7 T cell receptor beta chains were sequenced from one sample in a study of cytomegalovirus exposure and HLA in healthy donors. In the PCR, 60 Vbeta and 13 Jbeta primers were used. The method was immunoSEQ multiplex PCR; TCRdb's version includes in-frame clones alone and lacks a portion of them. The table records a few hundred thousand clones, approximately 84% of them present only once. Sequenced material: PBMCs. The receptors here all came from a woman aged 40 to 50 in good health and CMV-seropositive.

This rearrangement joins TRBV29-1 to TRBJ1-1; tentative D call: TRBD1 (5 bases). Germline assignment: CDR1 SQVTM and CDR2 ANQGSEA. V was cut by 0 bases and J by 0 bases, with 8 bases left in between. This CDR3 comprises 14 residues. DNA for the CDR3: TGCAGCGTTGAAGAGCCAGGGCTGAACACTGAAGCTTTCTTT. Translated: CSVEEPGLNTEAFF.

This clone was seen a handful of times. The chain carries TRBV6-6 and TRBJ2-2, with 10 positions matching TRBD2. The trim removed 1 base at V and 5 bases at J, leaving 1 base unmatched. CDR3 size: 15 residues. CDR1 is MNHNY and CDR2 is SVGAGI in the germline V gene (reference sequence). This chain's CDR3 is CASSYWTSGTGELFF. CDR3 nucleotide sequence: TGTGCCAGCAGTTACTGGACTAGCGGTACCGGGGAGCTGTTTTTT.

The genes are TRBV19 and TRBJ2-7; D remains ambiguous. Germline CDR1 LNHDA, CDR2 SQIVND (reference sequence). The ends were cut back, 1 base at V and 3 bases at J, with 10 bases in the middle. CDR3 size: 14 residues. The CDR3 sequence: CASSIGWPGYEQYF. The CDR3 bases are TGTGCCAGTAGTATAGGGTGGCCTGGCTACGAGCAGTACTTC.

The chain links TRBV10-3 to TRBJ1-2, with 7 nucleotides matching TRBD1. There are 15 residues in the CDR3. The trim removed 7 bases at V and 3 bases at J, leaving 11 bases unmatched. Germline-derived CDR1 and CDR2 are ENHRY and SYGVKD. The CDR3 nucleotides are TGTGCCATCAACGACCCCCCAGGGGGTGACTATGGCTACACCTTC. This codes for CAINDPPGGDYGYTF.

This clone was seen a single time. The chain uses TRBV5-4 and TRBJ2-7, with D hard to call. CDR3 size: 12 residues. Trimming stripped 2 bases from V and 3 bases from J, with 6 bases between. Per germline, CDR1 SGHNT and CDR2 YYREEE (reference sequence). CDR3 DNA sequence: TGTGCCAGCAGCTTTTCCAGCTACGAGCAGTACTTC. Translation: CASSFSSYEQYF.

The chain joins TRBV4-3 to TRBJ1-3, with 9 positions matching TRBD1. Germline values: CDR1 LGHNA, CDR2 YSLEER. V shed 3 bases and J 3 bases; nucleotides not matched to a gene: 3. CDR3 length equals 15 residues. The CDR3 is CASSQETGGGNTIYF. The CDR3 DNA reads TGCGCCAGCAGCCAGGAGACAGGGGGTGGAAACACCATATATTTT.

The CDR3 spells CASSEPNRASGSGNEQFF. The CDR3 DNA is TGTGCCAGCAGTGAACCAAACCGGGCTAGCGGGAGTGGAAATGAGCAGTTCTTC. The genes are TRBV25-1 and TRBJ2-1, with TRBD2 matching over 10 bases. From germline, CDR1 is MGHDK and CDR2 SYGVNS. With V trimmed by 2 bases and J by 7 bases, 14 bases remained unmatched. This CDR3 is 18 amino acids long.